This passage covers 2 T cell receptor beta chains from one sample sequenced in a study of OX40 agonist ivuxolimab in advanced cancers. The table came from immunoSEQ multiplex PCR; TCRdb's copy has only in-frame clones and leaves some out. The profile shows about 100,000 clones, 80% to 90% of them singletons. Here the sequenced sample was CD4+ or CD8+ T cells sorted from blood, taken in a trial of the OX40 agonist ivuxolimab. The receptors stem from an adult with an advanced solid tumor such as melanoma, head and neck, liver or kidney cancer.

The V and J genes are TRBV27 and TRBJ2-7, with 11 bases matching TRBD2. This CDR3 has 16 residues. The germline V gene encodes CDR1 MNHEY and CDR2 SMNVEV (reference sequence). J was trimmed by 2 bases and V by 3 bases; bases with no gene match: 6. The CDR3 region has the DNA TGTGCCAGCAGTTTTACTCATAGCGGGAGGGCCTACGAGCAGTACTTC. It is translated as CASSFTHSGRAYEQYF.

This clone has just one count. The chain employs TRBV6-6 and TRBJ2-3; D remains unclear. The V gene lost 2 bases and the J gene lost 3 bases, with 6 bases spanning the gap. Germline assignment: CDR1 MNHNY and CDR2 SVGAGI (reference sequence). The CDR3 spans 13 residues. CDR3 sequence reads: CASSYLRTDTQYF. The CDR3 DNA reads TGTGCCAGCAGTTACCTTCGGACAGATACGCAGTATTTT.